This record looks at one TCR beta chain sequence and its context. Trimming took 1 base from V and 8 from J; bases not matched to a gene: 6. Germline CDR1 and CDR2: LGHNA and YNFKEQ. This CDR3 region has 15 residues. These data originate in a study of control samples from healthy donors and cancer patients. Profiling relied on immunoSEQ multiplex PCR, and the TCRdb table lists in-frame clones only, not all of them. The sample shows 50,000 to 65,000 clones, just over 90% of them seen only once. The gene calls are TRBV4-2 and TRBJ2-1, with 9 bases that match TRBD2. The receptor was isolated from a woman aged 50 to 60 with colorectal cancer. Input material: PBMCs. The CDR3 is CASSQAGLAGHEQFF. DNA of the CDR3: TGTGCCAGCAGCCAAGCTGGGCTAGCGGGACATGAGCAGTTCTTC.